This record looks at one T cell receptor (beta chain) sequence and its context. Its specificity is not known. Through template switching, a universal primer site was introduced, and the cDNA contained unique molecular identifiers. TCRdb recomputed calls from the 5' RACE reads with MiXCR, one row per CDR3 protein. The data hold some 1,700,000 distinct CDR3 sequences, with under 35% observed a single time. Germline V lookup: CDR1 SGHRS, CDR2 YFSETQ. The CDR3 covers 16 residues. The V segment lost 4 bases and the J segment 4 bases; nucleotides outside the gene matches: 11. The sample is drawn from a study of identical twins. Findings and caveats of the study: With abundant cord blood beta clonotypes, insertions were fewer; memory repertoires showed no such pattern. Researchers caution that invariant MAIT and iNKT cells could partly confound zero-insertion analyses.

What was sequenced was cord blood. V is TRBV5-1 and J is TRBJ2-3; 8 nucleotides align to TRBD2. This sequence originates from a newborn girl in good health. CDR3 region: CASSLLGGGSPDTQYF. As DNA, the CDR3 is TGCGCCAGCAGCCTCCTAGGCGGGGGGAGTCCAGATACGCAGTATTTT.